The 13 T cell receptor beta chains presented below share a single source sample, sequenced in a study of T cell responses to AZD1222 COVID-19 vaccine (dated by TCRdb to about 2021). Receptor libraries were prepared by the immunoSEQ multiplex PCR assay. This immuneACCESS table, as held by TCRdb, lists in-frame sequences with V and J called but not all clones. Of the missing ones, under half trace to an unresolved V gene in checked studies; the others have no known cause. This sample has about 85,000 clones in its table, and 86% of those were observed once. The ten largest clones add up to approximately 7% of the sample. The time point label here, explained by the study, means: baseline before first vaccination. The sequenced sample was peripheral blood, obtained on day 0 of AZD1222 vaccination. These receptors originate from an adult in good health.

The rearrangement uses TRBV29-1 and TRBJ1-1; D unclear. V was cut by 3 bases and J by 4 bases, with 12 bases left in between. Germline CDR1 and CDR2: SQVTM and ANQGSEA. The CDR3 sequence is 13 residues long. The CDR3 nucleotides read TGCAGCGTTGAGTCGTGGCAAAGCACTGAAGCTTTCTTT. It encodes CSVESWQSTEAFF. Full variable domain (remainder filled in from reference TRBV29-1 and TRBJ1-1): SAVISQKPSRDICQRGTSLTIQCQVDSQVTMMFWYRQQPGQSLTLIATANQGSEATYESGFVIDKFPISRPNLTFSTLTVSNMSPEDSSIYLCSVESWQSTEAFFGQGTRLTVV.

This clone has a single count. V and J are TRBV10-3 and TRBJ1-1, with a possible D match to TRBD1 (5 bases). Germline V lookup: CDR1 ENHRY, CDR2 SYGVKD. The V and J ends lost 7 bases and 0 bases respectively, with 15 bases between them. The CDR3 is made up of 15 amino acids. CDR3 loop: CAIKGTGHMNTEAFF. The CDR3 DNA sequence: TGTGCCATCAAGGGGACGGGCCATATGAACACTGAAGCTTTCTTT.

CDR3 nucleotide sequence: TGTGCCAGCAAAACCAACAGGGATAGCAATCAGCCCCAGCATTTT. As protein: CASKTNRDSNQPQHF. The chain carries TRBV19 and TRBJ1-5; TRBD1 is a possible D gene (6 bases). V gave up 9 bases and J gave up 0 bases, with 15 bases separating them. Germline V CDR1 and CDR2: LNHDA, SQIVND (reference sequence). The CDR3 totals 15 residues.

The J gene is TRBJ2-3, the V gene TRBV24-1; TRBD1 aligns across 7 bases. Germline V gives CDR1 KGHDR, CDR2 SFDVKD. V dropped 2 bases and J dropped 5; count of bases not matched to a gene: 12. This CDR3 is built from 17 residues. CDR3 in amino acids: CATSDSTGSGQRDTQYF. Here the CDR3 DNA reads TGTGCCACCAGTGATTCGACAGGGTCTGGGCAAAGAGATACGCAGTATTTT.

In regard to this clone: Other nucleotide sequences in the sample specify the same CDR3. V gene TRBV28 combines with J gene TRBJ2-6, with 8 bases matching TRBD2. The V and J ends lost 8 bases and 0 bases, in that order; junction bases with no gene match: 0. The CDR3 is 14 amino acids. The germline V gene has CDR1 MDHEN and CDR2 SYDVKM. This CDR3 is CASRGGSGANVLTF. The CDR3 DNA follows: TGTGCCAGCCGGGGGGGCTCTGGGGCCAACGTCCTGACTTTC.

The chain carries TRBV19 and TRBJ1-1; D gene ambiguous. Trimming stripped 5 bases from V and 1 base from J, with 11 bases between. The CDR3 runs 14 residues. Germline values: CDR1 LNHDA, CDR2 SQIVND (reference sequence). The chain's CDR3 is CASSFQKGNTEAFF. The CDR3 DNA reads as TGTGCCAGTAGTTTCCAGAAGGGGAACACTGAAGCTTTCTTT.

About this clone: This same CDR3 is encoded by further DNA sequences in the sample. The rearrangement uses TRBV18 and TRBJ2-2; no reliable D call. CDR1 and CDR2 (germline): KGHSH, LQKENI. The ends were cut back, 3 bases at V and 0 bases at J, with 8 bases in the middle. This CDR3 is 15 amino acids long. The CDR3 nucleotides read TGTGCCAGCTCACCGACGGGTACGAACACCGGGGAGCTGTTTTTT. Protein product: CASSPTGTNTGELFF.

This clone showed up just a few times. The chain links TRBV30 to TRBJ1-1; D is possibly TRBD1 (6 bases). The germline CDR1 and CDR2 sequences are GTSNPN and SVGIG (reference sequence). This CDR3 contains 15 residues. Trimming took off 3 bases at V and 10 bases at J, with 24 bases between the two ends. For the CDR3, the DNA is TGTGCCTGGAGGCTCCGAGGTATGGGACAAAGGGGAGCTTTCTTT. It specifies CAWRLRGMGQRGAFF. The full variable domain, in which reference TRBV30 and TRBJ1-1 provide the parts outside the CDR3, is SQTIHQWPATLVQPVGSPLSLECTVEGTSNPNLYWYRQAAGRGLQLLFYSVGIGQISSEVPQNLSASRPQDRQFILSSKKLLLSDSGFYLCAWRLRGMGQRGAFFGQGTRLTVV.

In this sample, this clone turned up once. The chain has TRBV11-2 and TRBJ2-2; TRBD2 agrees at 7 bases. V shed 4 bases, J shed 4 bases, and the junction held 12 bases outside the gene matches. CDR3 length: 17 residues. Looked up from germline, CDR1 is SGHAT and CDR2 is FQNNGV. The CDR3 region is CASSSKGTSAGTGELFF. DNA for the CDR3: TGTGCCAGCAGCTCGAAGGGTACTAGCGCGGGCACCGGGGAGCTGTTTTTT.

This clone was counted once. The V gene is TRBV5-1, the J gene TRBJ2-3; 9 bases match TRBD2. The CDR3 has 16 residues. The trim removed 0 bases at V and 2 bases at J, leaving 4 bases unmatched. In germline, CDR1 is SGHRS, CDR2 YFSETQ. The CDR3 protein is CASSLASSGITDTQYF. The CDR3 bases are TGCGCCAGCAGCTTGGCCTCTAGCGGGATCACAGATACGCAGTATTTT.

This clone came up a few times. V usage is TRBV28 and J usage is TRBJ2-1; D is undetermined. The V gene lost 1 base and the J gene lost 9 bases, with 10 bases spanning the gap. CDR1 is MDHEN, CDR2 SYDVKM, per germline. The CDR3 sequence is 13 residues long. Here the CDR3 reads CASSLFRMGEQFF. CDR3 DNA: TGTGCCAGCAGTTTATTCCGGATGGGTGAGCAGTTCTTC. Full variable domain (rest looked up from reference TRBV28 and TRBJ2-1): DVKVTQSSRYLVKRTGEKVFLECVQDMDHENMFWYRQDPGLGLRLIYFSYDVKMKEKGDIPEGYSVSREKKERFSLILESASTNQTSMYLCASSLFRMGEQFFGPGTRLTVL.

This chain joins TRBV29-1 and TRBJ2-7; 10 nucleotides align to TRBD1. From germline, CDR1 is SQVTM and CDR2 ANQGSEA. V dropped 4 bases and J dropped 6; count of bases not matched to a gene: 9. The CDR3 extends over 14 amino acids. The CDR3 spells CSVVMGQGSGEQYF. The CDR3 coding sequence is TGCAGCGTTGTCATGGGACAGGGGTCTGGCGAGCAGTACTTC.

This clone was seen a few times. J is TRBJ1-2 and V is TRBV27; 8 nucleotides match TRBD1. The junction had 15 bases not matched to a gene; V was cut back by 5 bases and J by 4 bases. The germline gives CDR1 MNHEY, CDR2 SMNVEV (reference sequence). The CDR3 length is 17 residues. In DNA, the CDR3 is TGTGCCAGCAGTCGAACAGGGGGAACCTCCACAGGCTATGGCTACACCTTC. This sequence encodes CASSRTGGTSTGYGYTF.